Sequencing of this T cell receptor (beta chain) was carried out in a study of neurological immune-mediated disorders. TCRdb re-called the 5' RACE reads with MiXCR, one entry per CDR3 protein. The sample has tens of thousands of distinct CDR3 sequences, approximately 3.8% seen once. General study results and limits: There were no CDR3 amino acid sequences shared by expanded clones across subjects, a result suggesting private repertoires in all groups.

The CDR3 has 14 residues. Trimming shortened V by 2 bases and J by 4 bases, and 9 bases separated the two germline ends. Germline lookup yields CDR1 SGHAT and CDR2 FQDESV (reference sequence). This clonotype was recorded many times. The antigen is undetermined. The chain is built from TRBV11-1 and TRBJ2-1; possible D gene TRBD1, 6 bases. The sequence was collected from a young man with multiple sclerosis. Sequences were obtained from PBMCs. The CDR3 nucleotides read TGTGCCAGCAGCTTACGGACAGATTACAATGAGCAGTTCTTC. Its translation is CASSLRTDYNEQFF.